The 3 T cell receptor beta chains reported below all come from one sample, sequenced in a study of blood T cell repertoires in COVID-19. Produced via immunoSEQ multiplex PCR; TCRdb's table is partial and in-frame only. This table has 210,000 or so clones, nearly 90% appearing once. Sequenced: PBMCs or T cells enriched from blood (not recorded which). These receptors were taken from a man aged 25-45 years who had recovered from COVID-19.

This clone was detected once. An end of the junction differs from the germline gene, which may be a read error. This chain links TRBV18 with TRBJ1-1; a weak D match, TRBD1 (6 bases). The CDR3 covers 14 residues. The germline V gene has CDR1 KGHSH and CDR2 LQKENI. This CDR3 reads CANSPNREIAEAFF. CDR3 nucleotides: TGTGCCAACTCACCAAACAGGGAGATAGCTGAAGCTTTCTTT.

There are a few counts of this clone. This CDR3 reads CASSLRGGHQPQHF. The CDR3 DNA is TGTGCCAGCAGCTTACGGGGAGGACATCAGCCCCAGCATTTT. The rearrangement joins TRBV7-9 to TRBJ1-5, with unresolved D. Trimming cost V 2 bases and J 5 bases, with 10 bases left between them. From germline, CDR1 is SEHNR and CDR2 FQNEAQ (reference sequence). The CDR3 has 14 residues.

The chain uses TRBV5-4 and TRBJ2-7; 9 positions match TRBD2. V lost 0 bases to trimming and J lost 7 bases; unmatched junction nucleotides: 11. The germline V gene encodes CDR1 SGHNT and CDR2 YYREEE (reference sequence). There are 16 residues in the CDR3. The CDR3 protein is CASSLGRGGASTEQYF. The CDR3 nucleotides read TGTGCCAGCAGCTTGGGGCGGGGGGGCGCGTCGACAGAGCAGTACTTC.